This T cell receptor beta chain emerged from a study of cytomegalovirus exposure and HLA in healthy donors. General study results and limits: The classifier reportedly diagnosed cytomegalovirus status with high specificity and sensitivity. The TCR clusters that emerged in the first cohort tended, a later analysis found, to co-occur in the approximately 130 validation repertoires. CMV antigen specificity of a few CMV-associated chains was confirmed in vitro.

The donors were in the roughly 120-subject validation cohort, distinct from the roughly 600-subject first cohort. Repertoires were generated with immunoSEQ multiplex PCR, while TCRdb's copy carries only in-frame clones and drops some. The table includes hundreds of thousands of clones, over 80% detected once. Details on this clone: Its specificity is unknown.

This CDR3 region has 15 residues. Germline CDR1 and CDR2: SGDLS and YYNGEE. After removal of 3 bases from V and 3 bases from J, the junction contained 7 bases not matched to a gene. Sequencing was performed on PBMCs. The sequence was collected from a woman between 25 and 40 years old in good health and CMV-seropositive. The J gene is TRBJ1-2, the V gene TRBV9, with 8 nucleotides matching TRBD1. CDR3 sequence reads: CASSAGQGAYYGYTF. The CDR3 DNA reads TGTGCCAGCAGCGCCGGTCAGGGGGCTTACTATGGCTACACCTTC.